The 10 T cell receptor beta chains in this list originate from one sample, sequenced in a study of T cell repertoires in cytomegalovirus infection. TCRdb redid the calling of the reads with MiXCR, one entry per CDR3 protein. The sample includes fewer than 200,000 distinct CDR3 sequences, approximately 19% of them seen just once. Specimen: PBMCs. These receptors all come from a human donor in good health (CMV status not recorded). Some clones in this sample may be carry-over from other donors' samples.

This clonotype was recorded many times. The rearrangement joins TRBV7-9 to TRBJ1-1; 10 nucleotides line up with TRBD1. Germline-derived CDR1 and CDR2 are SEHNR and FQNEAQ (reference sequence). CDR3 length: 14 residues. V lost 5 bases to trimming and J lost 4 bases; unmatched junction nucleotides: 4. CDR3 DNA sequence: TGTGCCAGCAGCGTAGGACAGGGGGGCACTGAAGCTTTCTTT. Its translation is CASSVGQGGTEAFF. The full variable domain, rest sourced from reference TRBV7-9 and TRBJ1-1, is DTGVSQNPRHKITKRGQNVTFRCDPISEHNRLYWYRQTLGQGPEFLTYFQNEAQLEKSRLLSDRFSAERPKGSFSTLEIQRTEQGDSAMYLCASSVGQGGTEAFFGQGTRLTVV.

This sequence joins TRBV19 and TRBJ2-6, with D possibly TRBD1 on 5 matching bases. Trimming took 3 bases from V and 3 from J, leaving 9 bases between them. Germline V gene lookup returns CDR1 LNHDA and CDR2 SQIVND (reference sequence). CDR3 length: 15 amino acids. The CDR3 DNA reads as TGTGCCAGTAGTATTCCCAGGGTTGGGGCCAACGTCCTGACTTTC. It is translated as CASSIPRVGANVLTF.

Note on this clonotype: It may be a read error: a sequence one base away is much more abundant. The genes are TRBV19 and TRBJ2-1; possibly TRBD1 for D (7 bases). From germline, CDR1 is LNHDA and CDR2 SQIVND (reference sequence). The CDR3 totals 15 residues. CDR3 sequence reads: CTSSIMQGGYNEQFF. CDR3 sequence (DNA): TGTACCAGTAGTATCATGCAGGGGGGATACAATGAGCAGTTCTTC. The full variable domain, completed using reference TRBV19 and TRBJ2-1, is DGGITQSPKYLFRKEGQNVTLSCEQNLNHDAMYWYRQDPGQGLRLIYYSQIVNDFQKGDIAEGYSVSREKKESFPLTVTSAQKNPTAFYLCTSSIMQGGYNEQFFGPGTRLTVL.

This clonotype has more than one count but fewer than ten. CDR3: CASSPKTNTGELFF. DNA for the CDR3: TGTGCCAGCAGCCCGAAGACGAACACCGGGGAGCTGTTTTTT. The chain carries TRBV6-1 and TRBJ2-2; D not resolved. Trimming took 6 bases from V and 0 from J, leaving 8 bases between them. This CDR3 has 14 amino acids. The germline V gene encodes CDR1 MNHNS and CDR2 SASEGT.

This clonotype has a handful of counts. DNA of the CDR3: TGTGCCAGCTCACCGTCCGGTCAGGGCCGAGGGGATGAAGCTTTCTTT. This encodes CASSPSGQGRGDEAFF. The V call is TRBV18, the J call TRBJ1-1; possibly TRBD1 for D (5 bases). The V end lost 3 bases, the J end lost 7 bases, and 21 bases lay between the germline ends. The CDR3 is made up of 16 amino acids. Germline V gene sequence: CDR1 KGHSH, CDR2 LQKENI.

The J gene is TRBJ1-2, the V gene TRBV7-6, with D possibly being TRBD1 (6 bases). The CDR3 has 15 amino acids. V was trimmed by 2 bases and J by 5 bases, leaving 15 bases between them. Germline-derived CDR1 and CDR2 are SGHVS and FNYEAQ. In nucleotides, the CDR3 is TGTGCCAGCAGCTTAAACGGGGGGCAGAGTTATGGCTACACCTTC. Protein sequence: CASSLNGGQSYGYTF.

About this clonotype: A much larger clone differs by one base, so this may be a read error. The chain carries TRBV2 and TRBJ1-2; the D is unclear. Germline loops: CDR1 SNHLY, CDR2 FYNNEI. The CDR3 runs to 12 residues. V lost 5 bases, J lost 1 base, and 5 bases lay in between. The CDR3 reads CASSIFNYGYTF. DNA for the CDR3: TGTGCCAGCAGTATATTTAACTATGGCTACACCTTC.

V is TRBV6-2 or TRBV6-3 and J is TRBJ2-1, with 16 bases identical to TRBD2. This CDR3 spans 17 amino acids. The germline gives CDR1 MNHEY, CDR2 SVGEGT. The V segment lost 6 bases and the J segment 4 bases; nucleotides outside the gene matches: 6. The DNA for the CDR3 is TGTGCCAGCAGGCCCGGGGGACTAGCGGGAGGGTACAATGAGCAGTTCTTC. Protein: CASRPGGLAGGYNEQFF.

This clonotype was counted at least ten times. This sequence joins TRBV7-2 and TRBJ2-2, with 7 bases that match TRBD1. The CDR3 has 16 residues. V gave up 5 bases and J gave up 0 bases; unmatched junction bases: 6. Germline assignment: CDR1 SGHTA and CDR2 FQGNSA. The CDR3 bases are TGTGCCAGCAGCCGGGACAGACCCCCGAACACCGGGGAGCTGTTTTTT. It encodes CASSRDRPPNTGELFF.

The chain combines TRBV28 with TRBJ2-3; D not certain. V lost 10 bases and J lost 11, with 25 bases in between. Looked up from germline, CDR1 is MDHEN and CDR2 is SYDVKM. This CDR3 has 14 residues. The CDR3 loop is CATKEPPGLGGQYF. CDR3 bases: TGTGCCACCAAAGAGCCCCCCGGGTTGGGTGGGCAGTATTTT.